This T cell receptor (beta chain) appears in the sequencing data of a study of molecular identifiers for immune sequencing clone quantification. Sorting was used to obtain naive CD8 T cells (CD8+CD4-CCR7+CD45RA+). Overall study results and limits: In naive cells, clones above 20 RNA copies held under 1% of molecules, whereas in effector cells they held over 97%.

Germline V gene data show CDR1 as MGHRA and CDR2 as YSYEKL. The junction had 7 bases not matched to a gene; V was cut back by 0 bases and J by 2 bases. This CDR3 has 16 amino acids. MiXCR, applied by TCRdb to the PCR reads, yields one record per CDR3 protein. The data show approximately 670,000 distinct CDR3 sequences, 15% to 20% seen once. This clonotype has a count of ten or more. The target antigen is unknown. The TCR comes from a human donor in good health. Some libraries in this study had Jurkat cell RNA spiked in. Sequenced material: naive CD8+ T cells from blood, with Jurkat cell RNA spiked in. As for subset: FACS-sorted CD8+CD4-CCR7+CD45RA+ naive T cells. This rearrangement joins TRBV4-1 to TRBJ2-7; 7 bases line up with TRBD2. The CDR3 coding sequence is TGCGCCAGCAGCCAAGATCCGATCGGGGGGACCTACGAGCAGTACTTC. It encodes CASSQDPIGGTYEQYF.